The entry below describes one T cell receptor (beta chain). This sample is part of a study of T cell changes during pregnancy in multiple sclerosis. CDR3 length: 16 residues. The V end lost 0 bases, the J end lost 1 base, and 9 bases lay between the germline ends. CDR1 LNHNV and CDR2 YYDKDF come from the germline V gene (reference sequence). The assay was immunoSEQ multiplex PCR, and TCRdb's table has in-frame clones only and misses some. The data contain about 83,000 clones, 90% to 95% of them seen just once; the ten biggest clones take up 3% to 4.5%. This receptor was identified in a female donor in good health, serving as a control in a pregnancy study. Some clones in this sample may be carry-over from other donors' samples. This chain joins TRBV15 and TRBJ2-2; D may be TRBD2 (5 bases). This specimen was PBMCs, taken in the first trimester of pregnancy. The CDR3 bases are TGTGCCACCAGCAGAGATCCCAGCGGGAACACCGGGGAGCTGTTTTTT. It encodes CATSRDPSGNTGELFF.